The 29 T cell receptor beta chains below come from one sample, sequenced in a study of blood T cells in healthy people across ages. Together with a sample-barcoded 5' primer, a J-beta primer mix was included in a second PCR lasting about 6 to 11 cycles. TCRdb fed the 5' RACE reads into MiXCR, producing one record per CDR3 protein. The sample holds hundreds of thousands of distinct CDR3 sequences, 55% to 70% seen once. Sequencing input: blood. The receptors were gathered from a man aged 25-40 years in good health.

This clonotype was observed at least ten times. V usage is TRBV11-2 and J usage is TRBJ2-7, with D perhaps being TRBD1 or TRBD2 (5 bases each). V lost 0 bases and J 4 bases, leaving 10 bases between the germline ends. The germline V gene encodes CDR1 SGHAT and CDR2 FQNNGV. This CDR3 is 14 amino acids long. The CDR3 coding sequence is TGTGCCAGCAGCTTAGATCCAGGGAGTTACGAGCAGTACTTC. It encodes CASSLDPGSYEQYF. The full variable domain, its missing parts supplied by reference TRBV11-2 and TRBJ2-7, is EAGVAQSPRYKIIEKRQSVAFWCNPISGHATLYWYQQILGQGPKLLIQFQNNGVVDDSQLPKDRFSAERLKGVDSTLKIQPAKLEDSAVYLCASSLDPGSYEQYFGPGTRLTVT.

The chain carries TRBV12-3 or TRBV12-4 and TRBJ2-5; D is unclear. The CDR3 loop spans 11 amino acids. The V end was cut by 6 bases, the J end by 11 bases, with 13 bases between. Written as DNA, the CDR3 is TGTGCCAGCAGCCTCACAGACAAGCAGTACTTC. This sequence encodes CASSLTDKQYF.

This clonotype was recorded a few times. This sequence joins TRBV7-2 and TRBJ2-7, with D possibly being TRBD2 (7 bases). V was shortened by 2 bases and J by 4 bases, with 15 bases between the two germline ends. Germline-derived CDR1 and CDR2 are SGHTA and FQGNSA. The CDR3 covers 15 residues. The CDR3, as DNA: TGTGCCAGCAGCTTAACTCTCGGGGGGCAGTACGAGCAGTACTTC. Translation: CASSLTLGGQYEQYF.

The chain couples TRBV7-2 to TRBJ2-7, with 9 bases fitting TRBD2. V lost 2 bases and J lost 2; bases outside the gene matches: 4. Germline V gene sequence: CDR1 SGHTA, CDR2 FQGNSA. The CDR3 covers 15 residues. CDR3 sequence (DNA): TGTGCCAGCAGCTTAAAGGCGGGGGGGACCTACGAGCAGTACTTC. As protein: CASSLKAGGTYEQYF. Looking up the rest from reference TRBV7-2 and TRBJ2-7 gives the full variable domain: GAGVSQSPSNKVTEKGKDVELRCDPISGHTALYWYRQSLGQGLEFLIYFQGNSAPDKSGLPSDRFSAERTGGSVSTLTIQRTQQEDSAVYLCASSLKAGGTYEQYFGPGTRLTVT.

This chain links TRBV20-1 with TRBJ2-7; D possibly matches TRBD1 or TRBD2 (5 bases each). The CDR3 has 16 residues. CDR1 and CDR2 (germline): DFQATT, SNEGSKA (reference sequence). V lost 6 bases to trimming and J lost 1 base, with 22 bases between them. The CDR3 sequence is CSAKGTMLGRSYEQYF. CDR3 bases: TGCAGTGCGAAAGGGACCATGCTGGGTCGTTCCTACGAGCAGTACTTC.

The chain employs TRBV6-4 and TRBJ1-6; 7 bases are a match to TRBD1. CDR1 and CDR2 (germline): MRHNA, SNTAGT. V lost 9 bases and J lost 7; bases outside the gene matches: 6. The CDR3 has 13 amino acids. The CDR3 DNA follows: TGTGCCAGATCGACAGGGAGGAATTCACCCCTCCACTTT. Amino acid sequence: CARSTGRNSPLHF.

For the CDR3, the DNA is TGTGCCAGCCGTAAACAGGGCACAGATACGCAGTATTTT. Its translation is CASRKQGTDTQYF. The genes are TRBV28 and TRBJ2-3, with a weak D call TRBD1 (5 bases). Deletions cut 8 bases from V and 1 base from J, with 10 bases between. The CDR3 totals 13 residues. Germline loops: CDR1 MDHEN, CDR2 SYDVKM.

The V gene is TRBV2, the J gene TRBJ2-5; TRBD2 aligns across 12 bases. The CDR3 sequence is 15 residues long. Germline values: CDR1 SNHLY, CDR2 FYNNEI. J was trimmed by 0 bases and V by 8 bases; bases with no gene match: 4. CDR3 sequence reads: CASGGLAGYQETQYF. The CDR3 region has the DNA TGTGCCAGCGGCGGACTAGCGGGGTACCAAGAGACCCAGTACTTC.

V and J are TRBV7-2 and TRBJ1-4; D gene unclear. The ends were cut back, 4 bases at V and 8 bases at J, with 11 bases in the middle. The CDR3 has 13 residues. The germline gives CDR1 SGHTA, CDR2 FQGNSA. This chain's CDR3 is CASSSGLGEKLFF. The CDR3 DNA reads TGTGCCAGCAGCTCGGGCCTTGGGGAAAAACTGTTTTTT.

CDR3 sequence: CATSDASGREYNEQFF. CDR3 nucleotides: TGTGCCACCAGTGACGCTAGCGGGAGGGAATACAATGAGCAGTTCTTC. The J gene is TRBJ2-1, the V gene TRBV24-1; 12 bases map to TRBD2. The CDR3 length is 16 residues. J lost 4 bases, V lost 4 bases, and 4 bases had no gene match. From germline, CDR1 is KGHDR and CDR2 SFDVKD.

The rearrangement uses TRBV3-1 and TRBJ1-4; TRBD1 matches 7 bases. This CDR3 comprises 16 residues. The germline V gene has CDR1 LGHDT and CDR2 YNNKEL (reference sequence). Trimming at V came to 0 bases and at J to 7 bases, leaving 8 bases not matched to a gene. CDR3 nucleotides: TGTGCCAGCAGCCAAGATTGGGCGACAGGGACTGAAAAACTGTTTTTT. This codes for CASSQDWATGTEKLFF.

The rearrangement joins TRBV29-1 to TRBJ2-1; 11 nucleotides match TRBD2. Per the germline V gene, CDR1 is SQVTM and CDR2 is ANQGSEA. The CDR3 covers 16 residues. The J segment lost 4 bases and the V segment lost 8 bases, leaving 13 bases of the junction unmatched. The CDR3 region has the DNA TGCAGCTCACTATCCCGGGGACTAGCGGTTTACAATGAGCAGTTCTTC. This encodes CSSLSRGLAVYNEQFF.

This clonotype was observed a handful of times. The gene calls are TRBV15 and TRBJ2-5; the D call may be TRBD1 or TRBD2 (6 bases each). Per germline, CDR1 LNHNV and CDR2 YYDKDF (reference sequence). The ends were cut back, 2 bases at V and 6 bases at J, with 16 bases in the middle. This CDR3 contains 15 residues. The CDR3 region has the DNA TGTGCCACCAGCAGACTATCTTCGGGGGCGAAGACCCAGTACTTC. This translates into CATSRLSSGAKTQYF.

The rearrangement uses TRBV3-1 and TRBJ2-7, with D perhaps matching TRBD2 (6 bases). The V end lost 6 bases, the J end lost 3 bases, and 12 bases lay between the germline ends. From germline, CDR1 is LGHDT and CDR2 YNNKEL (reference sequence). The CDR3 contains 13 residues. This CDR3 reads CASRAAGGYEQYF. In nucleotides, the CDR3 is TGTGCCAGCAGGGCCGCCGGGGGCTACGAGCAGTACTTC.

The V call is TRBV20-1, the J call TRBJ2-5; 10 positions agree with TRBD1. The J call is in doubt because the DNA end fits TRBJ2-7 better. Germline CDR1 DFQATT, CDR2 SNEGSKA (reference sequence). This CDR3 has 13 residues. The CDR3 bases are TGCAGTGCTAAGGGGGACAGGGGCTACGAGCAGTACTTC. Amino acid sequence: CSAKGDRGYEQYF.

This clonotype appeared a few times. CDR3: CSPSLGGYSPLHF. The CDR3 nucleotides read TGCAGCCCCTCATTAGGGGGGTATTCACCCCTCCACTTT. The chain recombines TRBV20-1 with TRBJ1-6, with D tentatively TRBD1 (6 bases). Germline assignment: CDR1 DFQATT and CDR2 SNEGSKA (reference sequence). This CDR3 region has 13 residues.

The chain joins TRBV6-5 to TRBJ2-6; no definite D call. The CDR3 consists of 15 residues. From germline, CDR1 is MNHEY and CDR2 SVGAGI. V lost 0 bases and J lost 0, with 3 bases in between. CDR3 residues: CASSYSNSGANVLTF. Written as DNA, the CDR3 is TGTGCCAGCAGTTACTCTAACTCTGGGGCCAACGTCCTGACTTTC.

A remark on this clonotype: One end of the junction fails to match germline, which may point to a read error. The CDR3, as DNA: TGTGTCAGCAGCCAACAAAGGGTCCTCACCTACGAGCAGTACTTC. Its translation is CVSSQQRVLTYEQYF. The chain is built from TRBV14 and TRBJ2-7; D is ambiguous. Per germline, CDR1 SGHDN and CDR2 FVKESK. CDR3 size: 15 residues.

J is TRBJ2-4 and V is TRBV11-2; maybe TRBD2 (6 bases). The CDR3 covers 12 residues. Germline V lookup: CDR1 SGHAT, CDR2 FQNNGV. Trimming cost V 3 bases and J 6 bases, with 6 bases left between them. CDR3 sequence (DNA): TGTGCCAGCAGCTTGGGGGGAAACATTCAGTACTTC. Amino acid sequence: CASSLGGNIQYF.

This clonotype appeared a single time. The chain combines TRBV5-1 with TRBJ1-1; the match to TRBD1 covers 8 bases. Germline values: CDR1 SGHRS, CDR2 YFSETQ. Trimming took 3 bases from V and 7 from J; bases not matched to a gene: 2. CDR3 size: 12 residues. CDR3 nucleotide sequence: TGCGCCAGCAGCTCACAGGGGGTTGAAGCTTTCTTT. Its translation is CASSSQGVEAFF.

The chain is built from TRBV6-2 or TRBV6-3 and TRBJ2-1; possibly TRBD2 for D (5 bases). Trimming left V 8 bases short and J 6 bases short, with 14 bases between. CDR3 length: 13 residues. Germline CDR1 and CDR2: MNHEY and SVGEGT. For the CDR3, the DNA is TGTGCCAGCCTGAAAGGACTTTCCAATGAGCAGTTCTTC. This sequence encodes CASLKGLSNEQFF.

The V gene is TRBV7-9, the J gene TRBJ1-2; D unclear. V was pared by 4 bases and J by 8 bases, with 20 bases between. CDR1 is SEHNR, CDR2 FQNEAQ, per germline (reference sequence). The CDR3 length is 15 residues. This CDR3 reads CASSSTRVTLGGYTF. The CDR3 DNA follows: TGTGCCAGCAGCTCCACCCGGGTGACGCTCGGCGGCTACACCTTC. The whole variable domain, remainder taken from reference TRBV7-9 and TRBJ1-2, is DTGVSQNPRHKITKRGQNVTFRCDPISEHNRLYWYRQTLGQGPEFLTYFQNEAQLEKSRLLSDRFSAERPKGSFSTLEIQRTEQGDSAMYLCASSSTRVTLGGYTFGSGTRLTVV.

This chain joins TRBV12-3 or TRBV12-4 and TRBJ2-1; D remains ambiguous. The CDR3 is 11 amino acids. V shed 7 bases and J shed 9 bases, with 10 bases lying between them. This CDR3 is CASTSAAEQFF. CDR3 coding DNA: TGTGCCAGCACTTCAGCTGCTGAGCAGTTCTTC.

A remark on this clonotype: Germline is not matched at one junction end, which may reflect a read error. The V call is TRBV3-1, the J call TRBJ2-5; D could derive from TRBD1 or TRBD2 (5 bases each). The CDR3 contains 14 residues. Looked up from germline, CDR1 is LGHDT and CDR2 is YNNKEL (reference sequence). The CDR3 loop is CTSSYQGVLETQYF. The CDR3 DNA reads TGTACCAGCAGCTATCAGGGAGTTTTAGAAACCCAGTACTTC.

The chain has TRBV29-1 and TRBJ2-1, with TRBD2 as a possible D gene (5 bases). Trimming pared 1 base from V and 9 bases from J, leaving 10 bases between. Germline lookup yields CDR1 SQVTM and CDR2 ANQGSEA. The CDR3 length is 12 residues. The CDR3 DNA reads as TGCAGCGTTGAAGGCGGGCCCCGTGAGCAGTTCTTC. Its translation is CSVEGGPREQFF.

This clonotype was seen many times. The gene calls are TRBV29-1 and TRBJ2-1; 8 bases match TRBD1. This CDR3 is built from 14 residues. V lost 6 bases to trimming and J lost 4 bases; unmatched junction nucleotides: 8. Germline loops: CDR1 SQVTM, CDR2 ANQGSEA. This chain's CDR3 is CSVDRDSGYNEQFF. The DNA of the CDR3 is TGCAGCGTGGACAGGGACTCAGGGTACAATGAGCAGTTCTTC.

This clonotype was counted a single time. This CDR3 is CSASTGQGNRGYTF. Written as DNA, the CDR3 is TGCAGTGCTAGTACAGGACAGGGCAACCGTGGCTACACCTTC. V usage is TRBV20-1 and J usage is TRBJ1-2; TRBD1 aligns across 8 bases. This CDR3 contains 14 residues. Trimming took 3 bases from V and 7 from J; bases not matched to a gene: 10. Germline CDR1 is DFQATT and CDR2 is SNEGSKA (reference sequence).

The chain's CDR3 is CASTQSGNMGNNEQFF. The CDR3 region has the DNA TGTGCCAGCACCCAATCGGGGAACATGGGTAACAATGAGCAGTTCTTC. The chain uses TRBV27 and TRBJ2-1, with D perhaps matching TRBD2 (5 bases). Germline V CDR1 and CDR2: MNHEY, SMNVEV (reference sequence). V was pared by 7 bases and J by 5 bases, with 21 bases between. The CDR3 contains 16 residues.

This chain connects TRBV11-1 to TRBJ2-1; D possibly corresponds to TRBD2 (5 bases). Germline V gene sequence: CDR1 SGHAT, CDR2 FQDESV (reference sequence). V was trimmed by 5 bases and J by 2 bases, leaving 13 bases between them. CDR3 size: 15 residues. The CDR3 sequence is CASSPVQEAYNEQFF. For the CDR3, the DNA is TGTGCCAGCAGCCCCGTTCAGGAGGCCTACAATGAGCAGTTCTTC.